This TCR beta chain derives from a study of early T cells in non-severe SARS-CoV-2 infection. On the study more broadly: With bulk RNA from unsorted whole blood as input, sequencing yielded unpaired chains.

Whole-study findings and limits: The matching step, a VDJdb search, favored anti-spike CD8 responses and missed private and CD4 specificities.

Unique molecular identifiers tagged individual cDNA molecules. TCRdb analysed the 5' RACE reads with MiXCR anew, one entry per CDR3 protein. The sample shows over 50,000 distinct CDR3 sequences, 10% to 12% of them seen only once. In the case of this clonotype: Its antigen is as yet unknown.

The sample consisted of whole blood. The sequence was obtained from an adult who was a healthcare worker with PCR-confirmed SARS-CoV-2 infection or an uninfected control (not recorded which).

The CDR3 DNA follows: TGTGCCAGCAGCTTAGCCCCAGGGGGCAACTACGAGCAGTACTTC. It is translated as CASSLAPGGNYEQYF. The chain is built from TRBV7-3 and TRBJ2-7, with TRBD1 identical over 8 bases. Germline V gives CDR1 SGHTA, CDR2 FQGTGA. The CDR3 covers 15 residues. J gave up 3 bases and V 2 bases, and 6 bases lay outside the gene matches.